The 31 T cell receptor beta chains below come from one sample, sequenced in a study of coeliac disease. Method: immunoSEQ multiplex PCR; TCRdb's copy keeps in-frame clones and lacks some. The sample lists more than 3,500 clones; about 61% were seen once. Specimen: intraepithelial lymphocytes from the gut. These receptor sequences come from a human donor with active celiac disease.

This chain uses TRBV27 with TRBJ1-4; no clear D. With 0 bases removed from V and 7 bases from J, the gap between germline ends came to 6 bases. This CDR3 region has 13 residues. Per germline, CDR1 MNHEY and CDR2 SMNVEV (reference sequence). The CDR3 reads CASSLSLGEKLFF. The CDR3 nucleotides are TGTGCCAGCAGTTTATCGCTCGGTGAAAAACTGTTTTTT.

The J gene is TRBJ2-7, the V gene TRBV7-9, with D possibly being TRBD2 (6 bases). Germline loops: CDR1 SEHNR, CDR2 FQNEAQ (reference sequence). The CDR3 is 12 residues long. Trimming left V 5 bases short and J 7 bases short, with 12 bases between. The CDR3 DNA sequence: TGTGCCAGCAGCGTGACTAGTAGTGAGCAGTACTTC. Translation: CASSVTSSEQYF.

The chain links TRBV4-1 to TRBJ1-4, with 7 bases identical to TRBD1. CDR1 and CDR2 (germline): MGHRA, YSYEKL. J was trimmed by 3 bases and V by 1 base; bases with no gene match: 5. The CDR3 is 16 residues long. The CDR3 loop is CASSQVRTGSNEKLFF. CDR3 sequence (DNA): TGCGCCAGCAGCCAAGTCAGGACAGGCTCTAATGAAAAACTGTTTTTT.

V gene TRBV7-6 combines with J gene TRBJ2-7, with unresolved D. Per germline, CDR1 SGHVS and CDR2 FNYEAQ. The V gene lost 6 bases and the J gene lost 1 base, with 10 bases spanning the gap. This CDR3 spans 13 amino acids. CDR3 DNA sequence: TGTGCCAGCAGTACTCCTGCTTCCTACGAGCAGTACTTC. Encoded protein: CASSTPASYEQYF.

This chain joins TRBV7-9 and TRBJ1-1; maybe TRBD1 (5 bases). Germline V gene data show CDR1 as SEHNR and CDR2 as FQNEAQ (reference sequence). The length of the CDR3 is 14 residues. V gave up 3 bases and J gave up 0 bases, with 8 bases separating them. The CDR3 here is CASSFAGVNTEAFF. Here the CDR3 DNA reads TGTGCCAGCAGCTTCGCGGGGGTGAACACTGAAGCTTTCTTT.

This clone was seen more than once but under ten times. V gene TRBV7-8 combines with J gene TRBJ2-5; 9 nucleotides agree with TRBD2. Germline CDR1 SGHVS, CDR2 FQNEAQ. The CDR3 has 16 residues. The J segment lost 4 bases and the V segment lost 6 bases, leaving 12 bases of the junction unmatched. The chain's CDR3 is CASSPELAGSAETQYF. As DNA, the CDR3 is TGTGCCAGCAGTCCGGAGCTAGCGGGATCGGCAGAGACCCAGTACTTC.

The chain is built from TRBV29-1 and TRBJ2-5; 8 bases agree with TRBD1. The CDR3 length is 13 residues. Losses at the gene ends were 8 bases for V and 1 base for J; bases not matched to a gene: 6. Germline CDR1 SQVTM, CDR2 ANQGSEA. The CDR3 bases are TGCAGCATGGGACAGGCCACCCAAGAGACCCAGTACTTC. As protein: CSMGQATQETQYF.

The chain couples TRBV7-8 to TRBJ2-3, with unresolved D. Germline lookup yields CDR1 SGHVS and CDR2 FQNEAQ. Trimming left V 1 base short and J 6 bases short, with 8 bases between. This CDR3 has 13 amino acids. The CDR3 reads CASSLVPGDTQYF. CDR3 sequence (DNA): TGTGCCAGCAGCTTAGTTCCCGGGGATACGCAGTATTTT.

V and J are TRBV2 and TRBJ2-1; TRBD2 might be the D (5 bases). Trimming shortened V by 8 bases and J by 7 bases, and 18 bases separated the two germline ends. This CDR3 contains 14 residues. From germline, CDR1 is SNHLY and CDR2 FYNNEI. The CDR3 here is CASVSSNIVNEQFF. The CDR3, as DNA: TGTGCCAGCGTATCTAGCAACATAGTTAATGAGCAGTTCTTC.

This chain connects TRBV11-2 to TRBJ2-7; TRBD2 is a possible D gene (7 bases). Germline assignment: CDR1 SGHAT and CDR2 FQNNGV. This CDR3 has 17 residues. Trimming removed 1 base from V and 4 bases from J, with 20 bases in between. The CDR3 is CASSLGGAGLGGYEQYF. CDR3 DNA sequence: TGTGCCAGCAGCTTAGGGGGGGCTGGACTAGGTGGTTACGAGCAGTACTTC.

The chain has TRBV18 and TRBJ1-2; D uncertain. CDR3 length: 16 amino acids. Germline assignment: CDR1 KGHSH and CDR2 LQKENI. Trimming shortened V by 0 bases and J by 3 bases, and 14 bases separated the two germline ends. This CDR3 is CASSPPSRGGDYGYTF. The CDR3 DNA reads TGTGCCAGCTCACCACCGTCACGTGGCGGGGACTATGGCTACACCTTC.

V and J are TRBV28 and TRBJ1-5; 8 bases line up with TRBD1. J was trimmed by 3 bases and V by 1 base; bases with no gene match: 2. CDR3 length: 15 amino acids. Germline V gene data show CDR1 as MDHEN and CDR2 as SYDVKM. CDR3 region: CASSLYRGDNQPQHF. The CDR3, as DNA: TGTGCCAGCAGTTTATACAGGGGGGACAATCAGCCCCAGCATTTT.

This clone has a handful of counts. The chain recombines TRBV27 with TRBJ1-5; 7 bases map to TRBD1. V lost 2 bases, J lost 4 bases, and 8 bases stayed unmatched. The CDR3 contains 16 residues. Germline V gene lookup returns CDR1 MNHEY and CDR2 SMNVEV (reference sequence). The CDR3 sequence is CASSLLYRGNNQPQHF. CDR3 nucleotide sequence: TGTGCCAGCAGTTTACTGTACAGGGGTAATAATCAGCCCCAGCATTTT.

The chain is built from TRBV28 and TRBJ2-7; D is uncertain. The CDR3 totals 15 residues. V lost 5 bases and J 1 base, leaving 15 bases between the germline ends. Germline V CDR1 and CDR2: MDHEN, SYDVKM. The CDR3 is CASSTPFNWSYEQYF. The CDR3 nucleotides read TGTGCCAGCAGTACCCCCTTTAACTGGTCCTACGAGCAGTACTTC.

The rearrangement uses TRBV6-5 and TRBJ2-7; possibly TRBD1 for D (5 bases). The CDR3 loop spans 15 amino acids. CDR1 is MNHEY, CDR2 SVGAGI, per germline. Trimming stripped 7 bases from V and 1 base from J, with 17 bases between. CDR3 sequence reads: CASTPTGHTSYEQYF. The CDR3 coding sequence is TGTGCCAGCACCCCAACTGGACACACTTCCTACGAGCAGTACTTC.

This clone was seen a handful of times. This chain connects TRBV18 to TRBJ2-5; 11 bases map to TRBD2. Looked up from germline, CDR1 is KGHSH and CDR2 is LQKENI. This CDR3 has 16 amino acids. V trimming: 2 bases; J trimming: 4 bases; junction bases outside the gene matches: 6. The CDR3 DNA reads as TGTGCCAGCTCACCAGCTAGCGGGAGGAAGGGAGAGACCCAGTACTTC. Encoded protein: CASSPASGRKGETQYF.

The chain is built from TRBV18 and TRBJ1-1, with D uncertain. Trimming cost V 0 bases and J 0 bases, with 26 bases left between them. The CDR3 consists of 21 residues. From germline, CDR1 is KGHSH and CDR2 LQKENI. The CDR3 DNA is TGTGCCAGCTCACCACCCCCCCACGGTAAGGAAGGTTGGGAGTTGAACACTGAAGCTTTCTTT. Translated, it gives CASSPPPHGKEGWELNTEAFF.

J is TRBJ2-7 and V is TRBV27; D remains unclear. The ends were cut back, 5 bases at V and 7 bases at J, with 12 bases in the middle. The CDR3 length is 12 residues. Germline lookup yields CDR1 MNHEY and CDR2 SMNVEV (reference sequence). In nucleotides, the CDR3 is TGTGCCAGCAGTCCCCCGTCTGCGGAGCAGTACTTC. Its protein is CASSPPSAEQYF.

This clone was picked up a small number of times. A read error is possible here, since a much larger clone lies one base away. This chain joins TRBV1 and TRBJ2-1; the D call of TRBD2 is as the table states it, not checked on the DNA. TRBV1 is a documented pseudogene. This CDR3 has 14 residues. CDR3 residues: CTSSQGLPRNEQFF. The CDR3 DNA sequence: TGCACCAGCAGCCAAGGACTGCCCCGGAATGAGCAGTTCTTC.

This chain's CDR3 is CASSPFGGQFQHF. In DNA form, the CDR3 reads TGTGCCAGCAGCCCGTTCGGGGGGCAGTTCCAGCATTTT. The chain couples TRBV5-4 to TRBJ1-5; TRBD1 might be the D (6 bases). V lost 4 bases and J lost 12, with 17 bases in between. CDR3 length: 13 residues. Per germline, CDR1 SGHNT and CDR2 YYREEE (reference sequence).

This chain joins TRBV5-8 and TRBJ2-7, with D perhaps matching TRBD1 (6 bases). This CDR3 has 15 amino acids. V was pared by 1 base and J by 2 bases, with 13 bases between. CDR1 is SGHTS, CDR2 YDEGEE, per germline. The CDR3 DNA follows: TGTGCCAGCAGCTTGAGGTGGGACACTGCCTACGAGCAGTACTTC. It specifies CASSLRWDTAYEQYF.

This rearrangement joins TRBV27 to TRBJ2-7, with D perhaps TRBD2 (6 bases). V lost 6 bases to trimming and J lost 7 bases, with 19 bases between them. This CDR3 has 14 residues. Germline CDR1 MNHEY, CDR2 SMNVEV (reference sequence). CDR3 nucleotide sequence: TGTGCCAGCAGCTTAGGAGGGGTCTCGAGAGAGCAGTACTTC. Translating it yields CASSLGGVSREQYF.

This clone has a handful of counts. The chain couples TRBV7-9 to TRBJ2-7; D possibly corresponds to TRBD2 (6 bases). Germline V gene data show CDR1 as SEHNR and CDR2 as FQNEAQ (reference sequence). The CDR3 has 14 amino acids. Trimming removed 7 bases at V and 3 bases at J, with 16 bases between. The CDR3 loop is CASTDTGRSYEQYF. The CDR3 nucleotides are TGTGCCAGCACTGATACGGGGAGGAGCTACGAGCAGTACTTC.

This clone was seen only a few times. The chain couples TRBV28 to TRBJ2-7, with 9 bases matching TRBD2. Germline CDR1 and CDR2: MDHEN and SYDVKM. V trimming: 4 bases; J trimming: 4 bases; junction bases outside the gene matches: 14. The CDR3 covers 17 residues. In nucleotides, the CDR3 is TGTGCCAGCAGTTCCTCACGGGAAGCGGGAGGTCAATACGAGCAGTACTTC. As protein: CASSSSREAGGQYEQYF.

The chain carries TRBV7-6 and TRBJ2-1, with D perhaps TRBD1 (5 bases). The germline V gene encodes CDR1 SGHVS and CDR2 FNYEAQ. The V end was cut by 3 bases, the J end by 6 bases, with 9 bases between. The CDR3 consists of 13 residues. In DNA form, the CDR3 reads TGTGCCAGCAGCTTGGGGCGGCCCAATGAGCAGTTCTTC. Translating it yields CASSLGRPNEQFF.

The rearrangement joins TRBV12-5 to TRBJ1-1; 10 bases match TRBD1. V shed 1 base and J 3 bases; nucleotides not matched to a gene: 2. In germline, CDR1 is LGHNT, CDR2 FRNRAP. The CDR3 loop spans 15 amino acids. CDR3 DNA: TGTGCTAGTGGTTTGGGACAGGGGGCGTACACTGAAGCTTTCTTT. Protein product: CASGLGQGAYTEAFF.

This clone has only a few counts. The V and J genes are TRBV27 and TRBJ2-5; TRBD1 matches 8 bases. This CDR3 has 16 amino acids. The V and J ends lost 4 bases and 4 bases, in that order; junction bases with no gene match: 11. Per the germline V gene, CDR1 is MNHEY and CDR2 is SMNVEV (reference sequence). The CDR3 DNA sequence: TGTGCCAGCAGTTCCATGAGGGACAGGAGTCGAGAGACCCAGTACTTC. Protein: CASSSMRDRSRETQYF.

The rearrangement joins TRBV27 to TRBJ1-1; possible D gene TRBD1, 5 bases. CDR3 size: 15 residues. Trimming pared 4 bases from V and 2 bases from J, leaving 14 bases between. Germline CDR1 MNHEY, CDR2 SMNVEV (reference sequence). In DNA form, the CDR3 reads TGTGCCAGCAGTTCGGCGGACACGTTTAACACTGAAGCTTTCTTT. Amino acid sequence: CASSSADTFNTEAFF.

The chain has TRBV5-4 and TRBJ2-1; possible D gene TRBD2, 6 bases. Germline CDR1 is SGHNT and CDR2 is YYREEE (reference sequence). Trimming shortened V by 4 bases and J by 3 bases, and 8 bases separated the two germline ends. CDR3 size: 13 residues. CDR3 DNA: TGTGCCAGCAGCCGGGACTTCTACAATGAGCAGTTCTTC. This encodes CASSRDFYNEQFF. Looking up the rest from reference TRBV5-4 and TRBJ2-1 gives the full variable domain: ETGVTQSPTHLIKTRGQQVTLRCSSQSGHNTVSWYQQALGQGPQFIFQYYREEENGRGNFPPRFSGLQFPNYSSELNVNALELDDSALYLCASSRDFYNEQFFGPGTRLTVL.

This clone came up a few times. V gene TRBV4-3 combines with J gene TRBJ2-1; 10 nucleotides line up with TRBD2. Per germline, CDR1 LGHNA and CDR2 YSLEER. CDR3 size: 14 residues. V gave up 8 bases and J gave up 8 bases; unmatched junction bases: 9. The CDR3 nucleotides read TGCGCCAGCCGGCTAGCGGGAGATTTCGATGAGCAGTTCTTC. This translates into CASRLAGDFDEQFF.

DNA for the CDR3: TGCGCCAGCAGTGAGGGACTAGCGGGAATTGGGAATGAGCAGTTCTTC. This gives the protein CASSEGLAGIGNEQFF. The rearrangement joins TRBV10-1 to TRBJ2-1, with 12 bases that match TRBD2. CDR1 and CDR2 (germline): WNHNN, SYGVQD (reference sequence). The CDR3 is 16 residues long. V lost 2 bases and J lost 7; bases outside the gene matches: 6.